What follows are 20 T cell receptor beta chains derived from one specimen sequenced in a study of cytomegalovirus exposure and HLA in healthy donors. A multiplex PCR was run with 60 Vbeta primers and 13 Jbeta primers. Profiling relied on immunoSEQ multiplex PCR, and the TCRdb table lists in-frame clones only, not all of them. Found here are tens of thousands of clones; the top ten clones hold approximately 5.1%. Sequenced sample: PBMCs. These receptor sequences come from a man aged 25 to 40 in good health and CMV-seropositive.

V is TRBV4-2 and J is TRBJ1-3, with D perhaps TRBD1 (5 bases). The CDR3 runs to 15 residues. The V end lost 1 base, the J end lost 2 bases, and 9 bases lay between the germline ends. Germline loops: CDR1 LGHNA, CDR2 YNFKEQ. As DNA, the CDR3 is TGTGCCAGCAGCCAAGCCAAAGGGGCTGGAAACACCATATATTTT. Translated, it gives CASSQAKGAGNTIYF.

The chain recombines TRBV30 with TRBJ1-2; D remains unclear. This CDR3 region has 13 residues. Germline CDR1 reads GTSNPN; CDR2 reads SVGIG (reference sequence). V lost 0 bases, J lost 8 bases, and 13 bases lay in between. DNA of the CDR3: TGTGCCTGGAGTGTAATGCTTACGGGGGGCTACACCTTC. This codes for CAWSVMLTGGYTF.

The chain has TRBV18 and TRBJ1-4; tentatively, D is TRBD1 (5 bases). V was cut by 3 bases and J by 8 bases, with 19 bases left in between. CDR3 size: 16 residues. CDR1 and CDR2 from the germline V gene are KGHSH and LQKENI. CDR3 loop: CASSPLAGGGSEKLFF. CDR3 DNA: TGTGCCAGCTCACCCCTTGCCGGGGGGGGTTCAGAAAAACTGTTTTTT. The full variable domain, its missing parts supplied by reference TRBV18 and TRBJ1-4, is NAGVMQNPRHLVRRRGQEARLRCSPMKGHSHVYWYRQLPEEGLKFMVYLQKENIIDESGMPKERFSAEFPKEGPSILRIQQVVRGDSAAYFCASSPLAGGGSEKLFFGSGTQLSVL.

The V gene is TRBV10-3, the J gene TRBJ1-1, with 8 bases lining up with TRBD1. Germline V gene sequence: CDR1 ENHRY, CDR2 SYGVKD. V was clipped by 10 bases and J by 0 bases; unmatched bases: 4. There are 13 residues in the CDR3. As DNA, the CDR3 is TGTGCCACAAGACAGGGGATGAACACTGAAGCTTTCTTT. It codes for CATRQGMNTEAFF.

This chain joins TRBV2 and TRBJ2-1; 7 nucleotides agree with TRBD2. This CDR3 has 16 amino acids. The germline CDR1 and CDR2 sequences are SNHLY and FYNNEI. V trimming: 2 bases; J trimming: 5 bases; junction bases outside the gene matches: 9. CDR3 bases: TGTGCCAGCAGTGAATCTCTCGGGAGGTCCGACAATGAGCAGTTCTTC. Its translation: CASSESLGRSDNEQFF.

The V and J genes are TRBV29-1 and TRBJ1-5; D uncertain. V lost 7 bases, J lost 3 bases, and 13 bases lay in between. This CDR3 has 13 residues. In germline, CDR1 is SQVTM, CDR2 ANQGSEA. The CDR3 nucleotides read TGCAGCGCCAGTACAGAGAACAATCAGCCCCAGCATTTT. Its protein product is CSASTENNQPQHF.

The chain joins TRBV29-1 to TRBJ2-1; D is possibly TRBD2 (6 bases). CDR1 and CDR2 (germline): SQVTM, ANQGSEA. The CDR3 length is 16 residues. Trimming stripped 4 bases from V and 1 base from J, with 17 bases between. Written as DNA, the CDR3 is TGCAGCGTTGTAGGGGCTCTGACTAGTTCCTACAATGAGCAGTTCTTC. Protein sequence: CSVVGALTSSYNEQFF.

The chain carries TRBV5-4 and TRBJ1-6, with 8 nucleotides matching TRBD1. Germline assignment: CDR1 SGHNT and CDR2 YYREEE (reference sequence). V dropped 2 bases and J dropped 9; count of bases not matched to a gene: 13. This CDR3 has 17 residues. The CDR3 here is CASSFDLGQGQSSPLHF. In DNA, the CDR3 is TGTGCCAGCAGCTTTGATCTTGGACAGGGCCAGAGTTCACCCCTCCACTTT.

The chain joins TRBV7-9 to TRBJ1-1, with D possibly being TRBD1 (6 bases). From germline, CDR1 is SEHNR and CDR2 FQNEAQ (reference sequence). Trimming took off 2 bases at V and 10 bases at J, with 20 bases between the two ends. This CDR3 has 15 amino acids. The CDR3 region is CASSLPGHTSGGAFF. The CDR3 bases are TGTGCCAGCAGCTTACCGGGACATACCTCCGGTGGAGCTTTCTTT.

The rearrangement links TRBV19 to TRBJ2-3; 7 nucleotides line up with TRBD2. The V gene end was trimmed by 9 bases and the J gene end by 0 bases; junction bases not matched to a gene: 9. In germline, CDR1 is LNHDA, CDR2 SQIVND (reference sequence). The CDR3 is 15 residues long. The CDR3 bases are TGTGCCAGCCAAAGCGGGGCCACTAGCACAGATACGCAGTATTTT. Amino acid sequence: CASQSGATSTDTQYF.

This sequence joins TRBV9 and TRBJ2-3; 9 bases align to TRBD2. Germline V CDR1 and CDR2: SGDLS, YYNGEE. The CDR3 extends over 19 amino acids. Trimming removed 3 bases from V and 4 bases from J; junction bases left unmatched: 18. The CDR3 region has the DNA TGTGCCAGCAGCGGTAGCCGCTCTCTTAGCGGGGGCGCTGCAGATACGCAGTATTTT. This sequence encodes CASSGSRSLSGGAADTQYF.

CDR3 amino acids: CASSLVLAGNEQFF. The CDR3 region has the DNA TGCGCCAGCAGCTTGGTCTTAGCGGGCAATGAGCAGTTCTTC. The gene calls are TRBV5-1 and TRBJ2-1, with 7 bases fitting TRBD2. The CDR3 extends over 14 amino acids. J lost 6 bases, V lost 0 bases, and 3 bases had no gene match. Germline values: CDR1 SGHRS, CDR2 YFSETQ.

V is TRBV30 and J is TRBJ1-1; perhaps TRBD1 as D (6 bases). Trimming shortened V by 0 bases and J by 4 bases, and 12 bases separated the two germline ends. This CDR3 spans 14 amino acids. The germline V gene encodes CDR1 GTSNPN and CDR2 SVGIG (reference sequence). CDR3 sequence reads: CAWSVGGLGTEAFF. DNA for the CDR3: TGTGCCTGGAGTGTAGGGGGATTGGGCACTGAAGCTTTCTTT.

V is TRBV6-5 and J is TRBJ2-5, with TRBD2 matching 7 bases. With V trimmed by 8 bases and J by 4 bases, 1 base remained unmatched. CDR1 and CDR2 from the germline V gene are MNHEY and SVGAGI. The CDR3 runs to 11 residues. The CDR3 here is CASGGGETQYF. The CDR3, as DNA: TGTGCCAGCGGGGGGGGAGAGACCCAGTACTTC.

The V call is TRBV28, the J call TRBJ2-5; TRBD1 matches 9 bases. V was clipped by 6 bases and J by 2 bases; unmatched bases: 7. The CDR3 is 15 residues long. The germline CDR1 and CDR2 sequences are MDHEN and SYDVKM. CDR3: CASSPYDRGQETQYF. CDR3 in DNA: TGTGCCAGCAGCCCCTACGACAGGGGGCAAGAGACCCAGTACTTC.

The CDR3 DNA sequence: TGTGCCACCAGCAGCGAAGGGACATATCAGCCCCAGCATTTT. It specifies CATSSEGTYQPQHF. The chain uses TRBV15 and TRBJ1-5, with a weak D call TRBD1 (6 bases). V was pared by 3 bases and J by 5 bases, with 11 bases between. The CDR3 runs 14 residues. Per the germline V gene, CDR1 is LNHNV and CDR2 is YYDKDF (reference sequence).

The V call is TRBV4-1, the J call TRBJ2-1, with D maybe TRBD1 (5 bases). The V end was cut by 0 bases, the J end by 5 bases, with 11 bases between. Germline assignment: CDR1 MGHRA and CDR2 YSYEKL. The CDR3 length is 15 residues. The CDR3, as DNA: TGCGCCAGCAGCCAAGAAGGACACCGAGACAATGAGCAGTTCTTC. Translated, it gives CASSQEGHRDNEQFF.

The rearrangement joins TRBV6-5 to TRBJ2-1, with D maybe TRBD1 (6 bases). This CDR3 has 15 amino acids. Germline-derived CDR1 and CDR2 are MNHEY and SVGAGI. The V end lost 0 bases, the J end lost 3 bases, and 9 bases lay between the germline ends. The CDR3 here is CASSYSQGYYNEQFF. The DNA of the CDR3 is TGTGCCAGCAGTTACTCTCAGGGGTACTACAATGAGCAGTTCTTC.

By frequency, this clone registers medium-sized. The chain carries TRBV6-1 and TRBJ2-1, with TRBD2 matching over 8 bases. The CDR3 is made up of 14 amino acids. CDR1 MNHNS and CDR2 SASEGT come from the germline V gene. V lost 10 bases to trimming and J lost 7 bases; unmatched junction nucleotides: 12. The CDR3, as DNA: TGTGCCACCACCGCAGCGGGAGCCCAAAATGAGCAGTTCTTC. Translating it yields CATTAAGAQNEQFF.

V and J are TRBV10-3 and TRBJ1-1, with D hard to call. Germline V gene data show CDR1 as ENHRY and CDR2 as SYGVKD. The CDR3 length is 13 residues. Trimming removed 10 bases at V and 3 bases at J, with 15 bases between. CDR3 sequence reads: CATTPIGDTEAFF. CDR3 DNA: TGTGCCACCACCCCGATCGGGGACACTGAAGCTTTCTTT.